The 14 T cell receptor beta chains below all came from one sample that was sequenced in a study of blood T cells in healthy people across ages. A second roughly 7 to 11 cycle PCR used barcoded and J-beta primers. Via MiXCR, TCRdb re-called the 5' RACE reads, giving one row per CDR3 protein. The data show over a million distinct CDR3 sequences, with 45% seen just once and over 15% held by the top ten. Sample: blood. The receptors stem from a woman aged 55-75 years in good health.

The chain is built from TRBV28 and TRBJ1-5; TRBD1 might be the D (6 bases). This CDR3 spans 14 amino acids. Germline V gives CDR1 MDHEN, CDR2 SYDVKM. With 5 bases removed from V and 5 bases from J, the gap between germline ends came to 13 bases. Here the CDR3 DNA reads TGTGCCAGCAGTGACCCGGACAGAGATCAGCCCCAGCATTTT. This encodes CASSDPDRDQPQHF.

The rearrangement links TRBV6-1 to TRBJ1-2; possible D gene TRBD1, 5 bases. This CDR3 has 14 amino acids. The V end lost 4 bases, the J end lost 6 bases, and 15 bases lay between the germline ends. Per the germline V gene, CDR1 is MNHNS and CDR2 is SASEGT. As DNA, the CDR3 is TGTGCCAGCAGTGTTAGGGGCAGGGCAGATGGCTACACCTTC. Translating it yields CASSVRGRADGYTF.

This rearrangement joins TRBV5-1 to TRBJ1-5; a weak D match, TRBD1 (5 bases). Trimming took off 0 bases at V and 2 bases at J, with 9 bases between the two ends. The CDR3 totals 15 residues. Germline CDR1 SGHRS, CDR2 YFSETQ. Here the CDR3 DNA reads TGCGCCAGCAGCTTGGATGGGGACCGCAATCAGCCCCAGCATTTT. This gives the protein CASSLDGDRNQPQHF.

The CDR3 loop is CASSHRGDNSPLHF. CDR3 nucleotide sequence: TGTGCCAGCAGTCATAGGGGGGATAATTCACCCCTCCACTTT. This rearrangement joins TRBV27 to TRBJ1-6, with D possibly matching TRBD1 (6 bases). Looked up from germline, CDR1 is MNHEY and CDR2 is SMNVEV (reference sequence). Trimming took off 5 bases at V and 5 bases at J, with 10 bases between the two ends. This CDR3 has 14 residues.

The chain employs TRBV20-1 and TRBJ1-2, with 8 positions matching TRBD1. CDR3 size: 14 residues. In germline, CDR1 is DFQATT, CDR2 SNEGSKA (reference sequence). Trimming removed 4 bases from V and 6 bases from J; junction bases left unmatched: 10. The CDR3 region is CSAIHRQGRDGYTF. The CDR3 DNA reads as TGCAGTGCTATCCATCGACAGGGGCGGGATGGCTACACCTTC.

The chain couples TRBV20-1 to TRBJ2-5; tentative D call: TRBD2 (7 bases). The CDR3 is made up of 15 amino acids. Germline V lookup: CDR1 DFQATT, CDR2 SNEGSKA (reference sequence). The germline V and J ends were trimmed by 5 bases and 5 bases, with 21 bases remaining between them. DNA for the CDR3: TGCAGTGCTTCCGAGGGGGGGAGAACGTTTGAGACCCAGTACTTC. Protein product: CSASEGGRTFETQYF.

J is TRBJ2-3 and V is TRBV20-1; D gene ambiguous. V lost 5 bases to trimming and J lost 4 bases, with 13 bases between them. Germline V gene sequence: CDR1 DFQATT, CDR2 SNEGSKA (reference sequence). The CDR3 is made up of 13 amino acids. This CDR3 is CSARNPRADTQYF. Here the CDR3 DNA reads TGCAGTGCTCGAAACCCTCGGGCAGATACGCAGTATTTT.

The chain employs TRBV28 and TRBJ2-1; D unresolved. The DNA end is more similar to TRBJ2-7, so the J call may be wrong. The CDR3 is made up of 15 amino acids. The V gene's germline CDR1 is MDHEN and CDR2 SYDVKM. CDR3: CASSLGSLSYNEQYF. The CDR3 DNA sequence: TGTGCCAGCAGTTTAGGCTCTCTCTCCTACAATGAGCAGTACTTC.

V is TRBV28 and J is TRBJ2-3, with 8 positions matching TRBD1. The V gene end was trimmed by 4 bases and the J gene end by 0 bases; junction bases not matched to a gene: 9. The CDR3 covers 17 residues. Germline CDR1 reads MDHEN; CDR2 reads SYDVKM. The CDR3 DNA follows: TGTGCCAGCAGTTCAGCCGGGACAGGCCTTAGCACAGATACGCAGTATTTT. This sequence encodes CASSSAGTGLSTDTQYF.

In this sample, this clonotype turned up a few times. In DNA form, the CDR3 reads TGTGCCACCAGCAGAGCCGGGACAGGGGGCTACGAGCAGTACTTC. Its protein product is CATSRAGTGGYEQYF. J is TRBJ2-7 and V is TRBV15, with TRBD1 matching 11 bases. Per germline, CDR1 LNHNV and CDR2 YYDKDF (reference sequence). Trimming at V came to 1 base and at J to 3 bases, leaving 2 bases not matched to a gene. This CDR3 contains 15 residues. The complete variable domain, with remaining parts taken from reference TRBV15 and TRBJ2-7, reads DAMVIQNPRYQVTQFGKPVTLSCSQTLNHNVMYWYQQKSSQAPKLLFHYYDKDFNNEADTPDNFQSRRPNTSFCFLDIRSPGLGDTAMYLCATSRAGTGGYEQYFGPGTRLTVT.

This chain joins TRBV7-2 and TRBJ1-5; a possible D gene is TRBD1 (5 bases). CDR1 and CDR2 from the germline V gene are SGHTA and FQGNSA. This CDR3 spans 13 amino acids. Trimming left V 8 bases short and J 4 bases short, with 12 bases between. The CDR3 loop is CASARQPNQPQHF. Written as DNA, the CDR3 is TGTGCCAGCGCCCGACAGCCTAATCAGCCCCAGCATTTT.

This clonotype was picked up a small number of times. The gene calls are TRBV27 and TRBJ2-5; D is unclear. CDR3 length equals 16 residues. CDR1 is MNHEY, CDR2 SMNVEV, per germline (reference sequence). V was pared by 2 bases and J by 0 bases, with 13 bases between. CDR3 bases: TGTGCCAGCAGTTTAACGCACCCCCAGTACCAAGAGACCCAGTACTTC. It yields the protein CASSLTHPQYQETQYF.

V and J are TRBV5-1 and TRBJ2-4, with TRBD1 identical over 9 bases. The tail of the sequence fits TRBJ2-7 better, so the J call may be wrong. CDR1 is SGHRS, CDR2 YFSETQ, per germline. CDR3 size: 15 residues. Here the CDR3 reads CASSLRGDRVDEQYF. The CDR3, as DNA: TGCGCCAGCAGCTTGCGGGGGGACAGGGTCGACGAGCAGTACTTC.

The genes are TRBV29-1 and TRBJ1-2, with D maybe TRBD1 (6 bases). Germline V lookup: CDR1 SQVTM, CDR2 ANQGSEA. This CDR3 contains 12 residues. Trimming stripped 2 bases from V and 4 bases from J, with 8 bases between. The CDR3 is CSVEWGAYGYTF. CDR3 sequence (DNA): TGCAGCGTTGAATGGGGGGCCTATGGCTACACCTTC.